This T cell receptor beta chain stems from a study of breast tumors, draining lymph nodes, adjacent tissues. Study results and limitations: Tumor TCR diversity was below lymph nodes but above nontumor tissue. Tumor and nontumor repertoires were significantly more similar in luminal-like than in basal-like breast cancer.

The lymph nodes were axillary draining lymph nodes from breast cancer patients. TCRdb called the multiplex PCR reads again in MiXCR, with one record for every CDR3 protein. The table records about 230,000 distinct CDR3 sequences, about 30% of them present only once. This clonotype has only a few counts. Its antigen is unidentified. The clonotype originates from a female donor with breast cancer. Some clones in this sample may be carry-over from other donors' samples. Sequencing input: axillary lymph node tissue.

CDR3 amino acids: CASSPRSDRGGETQYF. DNA for the CDR3: TGTGCCAGCTCACCACGGTCGGACAGGGGTGGAGAAACGCAGTATTTT. The V call is TRBV18, the J call TRBJ2-3, with TRBD1 matching over 9 bases. The CDR3 length is 16 residues. V shed 1 base and J 9 bases; nucleotides not matched to a gene: 11. The germline V gene encodes CDR1 KGHSH and CDR2 LQKENI.